This T cell receptor beta chain was documented in a study of blood T cell repertoires in COVID-19. As for the study in general: The United States, Italy and Spain supplied acute and convalescent COVID-19 samples. PBMCs, B-cell-depleted T cells, or T cells were the source of the cDNA or gDNA that made up the material.

There are 14 residues in the CDR3. Trimming shortened V by 2 bases and J by 3 bases, and 8 bases separated the two germline ends. The germline V gene has CDR1 MNHEY and CDR2 SVGEGT. Sequencing was performed with immunoSEQ multiplex PCR; in TCRdb, only in-frame clones are kept and a portion is missing. The profile shows some 97,000 clones, roughly 87% of them singletons. The clonotype originates from a man aged 25 to 40 in a cohort sampled during active COVID-19. The chain recombines TRBV6-2 or TRBV6-3 with TRBJ1-5; possible D gene TRBD1, 5 bases. Sequenced sample: peripheral blood. The DNA of the CDR3 is TGTGCCAGCAGTTACCGACAGAACAATCAGCCCCAGCATTTT. Translated: CASSYRQNNQPQHF.